Presented here are 9 T cell receptor beta chains from one specimen sequenced in a study of blood T cell repertoires in COVID-19. Sequenced by immunoSEQ multiplex PCR; TCRdb stores in-frame clones only, minus some. The sample consists of about 220,000 clones, 84% of them appearing once. Sequences were obtained from PBMCs or T cells enriched from blood (not recorded which). These receptors all stem from a woman in her forties who had recovered from COVID-19.

The chain carries TRBV11-2 and TRBJ1-5; D is unresolved. Germline V gene sequence: CDR1 SGHAT, CDR2 FQNNGV. Trimming left V 1 base short and J 4 bases short, with 5 bases between. CDR3 size: 13 residues. The CDR3 coding sequence is TGTGCCAGCAGCTTAGGGCAAAATCAGCCCCAGCATTTT. It yields the protein CASSLGQNQPQHF. Complete variable domain (other parts from reference TRBV11-2 and TRBJ1-5): EAGVAQSPRYKIIEKRQSVAFWCNPISGHATLYWYQQILGQGPKLLIQFQNNGVVDDSQLPKDRFSAERLKGVDSTLKIQPAKLEDSAVYLCASSLGQNQPQHFGDGTRLSIL.

V usage is TRBV11-2 and J usage is TRBJ2-5; perhaps TRBD1 as D (5 bases). V was clipped by 8 bases and J by 4 bases, with 23 bases between them. Germline V gene lookup returns CDR1 SGHAT and CDR2 FQNNGV. This CDR3 contains 16 residues. CDR3 sequence reads: CASQGAKQLIGETQYF. The CDR3 bases are TGTGCCAGCCAAGGGGCCAAACAACTGATTGGAGAGACCCAGTACTTC.

The chain carries TRBV12-3 or TRBV12-4 and TRBJ2-5, with D unresolved. Trimming shortened V by 5 bases and J by 2 bases, and 9 bases separated the two germline ends. The CDR3 consists of 13 residues. In DNA form, the CDR3 reads TGTGCCAGCAGTAGTAACAGACAAGAGACCCAGTACTTC. Protein sequence: CASSSNRQETQYF.

The chain couples TRBV7-8 to TRBJ2-7; D remains unclear. The CDR3 consists of 12 residues. Germline values: CDR1 SGHVS, CDR2 FQNEAQ. Trimming cost V 3 bases and J 5 bases, with 8 bases left between them. CDR3: CASSFPSDEQYV. The DNA for the CDR3 is TGTGCCAGCAGCTTTCCATCGGACGAGCAGTACGTC.

The genes are TRBV30 and TRBJ1-4; 10 nucleotides align to TRBD1. Germline trimming cut 3 bases from V and 9 bases from J; bases unmatched to any gene: 10. The CDR3 consists of 15 residues. CDR1 is GTSNPN and CDR2 is SVGIG in the germline V gene (reference sequence). The CDR3 sequence: CAWSAWDRGKKKLFF. The CDR3 bases are TGTGCCTGGAGCGCCTGGGACAGGGGAAAGAAAAAACTGTTTTTT.

The genes are TRBV19 and TRBJ2-3, with a weak D call TRBD1 (7 bases). The CDR3 contains 21 residues. Germline V gives CDR1 LNHDA, CDR2 SQIVND (reference sequence). V was pared by 6 bases and J by 2 bases, with 33 bases between. In DNA, the CDR3 is TGTGCCAGTAGGTCCGGAGGGCGAATTTCCGGCGGGACAGCTTACACAGATACGCAGTATTTT. It translates to CASRSGGRISGGTAYTDTQYF.

The chain couples TRBV7-2 to TRBJ2-1; TRBD2 might be the D (6 bases). V was trimmed by 0 bases and J by 1 base, leaving 10 bases between them. Germline lookup yields CDR1 SGHTA and CDR2 FQGNSA. This CDR3 has 16 amino acids. This CDR3 reads CASSLAHGLSYNEQFF. The CDR3 DNA sequence: TGTGCCAGCAGCTTAGCGCATGGACTATCCTACAATGAGCAGTTCTTC.

The rearrangement joins TRBV5-1 to TRBJ1-2; possible D gene TRBD1, 6 bases. The germline V and J ends were trimmed by 2 bases and 4 bases, with 18 bases remaining between them. CDR3 length: 16 residues. Germline lookup yields CDR1 SGHRS and CDR2 YFSETQ. This chain's CDR3 is CASSLGLQGTFYGYTF. The CDR3 DNA reads TGCGCCAGCAGCTTAGGACTCCAGGGGACCTTCTATGGCTACACCTTC.

V is TRBV19 and J is TRBJ2-2, with 7 bases lining up with TRBD2. The trim removed 1 base at V and 4 bases at J, leaving 3 bases unmatched. Germline CDR1 LNHDA, CDR2 SQIVND (reference sequence). The CDR3 runs 15 residues. The CDR3 is CASSIGTRPTGELFF. For the CDR3, the DNA is TGTGCCAGTAGTATAGGGACTAGGCCCACCGGGGAGCTGTTTTTT.